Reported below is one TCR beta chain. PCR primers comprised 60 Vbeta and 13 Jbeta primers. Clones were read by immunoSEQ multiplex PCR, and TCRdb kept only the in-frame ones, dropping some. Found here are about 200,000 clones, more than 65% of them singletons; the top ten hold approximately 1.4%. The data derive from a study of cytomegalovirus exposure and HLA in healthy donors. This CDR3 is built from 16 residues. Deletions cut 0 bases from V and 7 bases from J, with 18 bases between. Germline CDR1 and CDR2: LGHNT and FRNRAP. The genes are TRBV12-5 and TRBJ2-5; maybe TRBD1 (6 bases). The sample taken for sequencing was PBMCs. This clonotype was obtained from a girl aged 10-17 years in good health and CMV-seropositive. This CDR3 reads CASGLVSTGSVGTQYF. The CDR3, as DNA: TGTGCTAGTGGTTTGGTATCCACAGGGTCGGTGGGGACCCAGTACTTC.